This TCR beta chain was retrieved from a study of T cell repertoires in cytomegalovirus infection. Via MiXCR, TCRdb re-called the reads, giving one row per CDR3 protein. The repertoire holds approximately 730,000 distinct CDR3 sequences, with 25% to 35% as singletons. The germline V gene has CDR1 SEHNR and CDR2 FQNEAQ (reference sequence). V was cut by 2 bases and J by 1 base, with 8 bases left in between. The CDR3 covers 14 residues. Comments on this clonotype: What it binds is unknown.

The receptor was isolated from a human donor in good health (CMV status not recorded). Some clones in this sample may be carry-over from other donors' samples. The genes are TRBV7-9 and TRBJ2-5; D remains ambiguous. Source: cultured CD8+ T cells from PBMCs, taken from culture after CMV antigen stimulation. This chain's CDR3 is CASSLPTSQETQYF. CDR3 DNA sequence: TGTGCCAGCAGCTTACCAACCAGCCAAGAGACCCAGTACTTC.